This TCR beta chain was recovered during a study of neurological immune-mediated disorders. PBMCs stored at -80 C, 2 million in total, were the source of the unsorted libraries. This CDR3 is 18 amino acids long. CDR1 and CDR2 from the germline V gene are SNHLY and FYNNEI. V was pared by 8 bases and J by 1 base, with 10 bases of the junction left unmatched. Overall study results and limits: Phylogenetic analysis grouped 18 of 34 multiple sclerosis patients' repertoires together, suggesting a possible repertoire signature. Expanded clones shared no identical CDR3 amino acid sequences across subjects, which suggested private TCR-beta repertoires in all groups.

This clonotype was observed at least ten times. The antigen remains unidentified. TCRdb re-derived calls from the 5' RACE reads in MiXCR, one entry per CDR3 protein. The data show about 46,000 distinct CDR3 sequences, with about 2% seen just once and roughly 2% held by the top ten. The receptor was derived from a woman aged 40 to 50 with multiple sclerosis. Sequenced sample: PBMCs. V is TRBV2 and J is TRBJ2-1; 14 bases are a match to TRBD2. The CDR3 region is CASQGGLAGALSYNEQFF. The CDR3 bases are TGTGCCAGCCAGGGGGGACTAGCGGGGGCCCTGTCCTACAATGAGCAGTTCTTC.